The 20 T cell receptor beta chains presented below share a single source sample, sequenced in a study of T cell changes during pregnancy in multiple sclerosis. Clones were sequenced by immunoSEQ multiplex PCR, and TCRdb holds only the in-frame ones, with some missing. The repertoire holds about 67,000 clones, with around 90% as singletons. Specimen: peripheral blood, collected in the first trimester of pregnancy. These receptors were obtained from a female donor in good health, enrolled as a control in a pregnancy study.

CDR3: CASSDGGTSGKLNEQFF. CDR3 bases: TGTGCCAGCAGTGATGGGGGTACTAGCGGGAAACTCAATGAGCAGTTCTTC. The chain recombines TRBV25-1 with TRBJ2-1, with 10 bases aligning to TRBD2. The CDR3 runs 17 residues. Trimming removed 3 bases from V and 6 bases from J; junction bases left unmatched: 11. Germline CDR1 MGHDK, CDR2 SYGVNS.

The CDR3 spells CASRQDRDGDEQYF. The CDR3 coding sequence is TGTGCCAGCAGGCAGGACAGGGACGGGGACGAGCAGTACTTC. The chain carries TRBV6-6 and TRBJ2-7; 8 positions agree with TRBD1. Trimming took 6 bases from V and 5 from J; bases not matched to a gene: 9. Germline CDR1 reads MNHNY; CDR2 reads SVGAGI (reference sequence). The CDR3 runs 14 residues.

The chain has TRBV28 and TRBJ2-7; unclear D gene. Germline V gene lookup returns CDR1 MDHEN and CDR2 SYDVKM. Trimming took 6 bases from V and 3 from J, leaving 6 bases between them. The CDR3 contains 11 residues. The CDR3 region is CASSPRYEQYF. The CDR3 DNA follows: TGTGCCAGCAGCCCCCGCTACGAGCAGTACTTC.

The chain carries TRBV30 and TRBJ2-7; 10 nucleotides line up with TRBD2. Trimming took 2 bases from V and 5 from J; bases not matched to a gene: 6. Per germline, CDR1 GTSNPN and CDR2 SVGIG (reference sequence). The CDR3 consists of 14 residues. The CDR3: CAWSSASGRNEQYF. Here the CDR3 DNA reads TGTGCCTGGAGTTCGGCTAGCGGGAGAAACGAGCAGTACTTC.

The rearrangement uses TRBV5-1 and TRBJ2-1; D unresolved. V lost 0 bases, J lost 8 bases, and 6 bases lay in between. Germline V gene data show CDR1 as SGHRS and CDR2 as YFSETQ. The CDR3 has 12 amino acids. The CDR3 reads CASSLARDEQFF. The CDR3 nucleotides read TGCGCCAGCAGCTTGGCCCGGGATGAGCAGTTCTTC.

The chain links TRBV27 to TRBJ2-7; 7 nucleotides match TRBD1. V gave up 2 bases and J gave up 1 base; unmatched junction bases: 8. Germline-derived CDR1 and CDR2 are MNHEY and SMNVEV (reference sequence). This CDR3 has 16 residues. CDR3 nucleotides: TGTGCCAGCAGTTTAAATACCGGGACAGTATCCTACGAGCAGTACTTC. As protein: CASSLNTGTVSYEQYF.

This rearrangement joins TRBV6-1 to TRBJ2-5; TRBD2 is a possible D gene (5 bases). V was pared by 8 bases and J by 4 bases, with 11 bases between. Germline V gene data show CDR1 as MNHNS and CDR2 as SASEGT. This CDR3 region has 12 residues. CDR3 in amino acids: CASYSGLETQYF. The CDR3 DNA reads TGTGCCAGCTACTCGGGGTTAGAGACCCAGTACTTC.

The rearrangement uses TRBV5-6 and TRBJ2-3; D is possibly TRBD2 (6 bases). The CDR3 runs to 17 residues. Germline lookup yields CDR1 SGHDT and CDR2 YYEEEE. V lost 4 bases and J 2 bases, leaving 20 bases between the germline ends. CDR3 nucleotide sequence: TGTGCCAGCAGCCGCCCGGAGGGGAAAGGGCACACAGATACGCAGTATTTT. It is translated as CASSRPEGKGHTDTQYF.

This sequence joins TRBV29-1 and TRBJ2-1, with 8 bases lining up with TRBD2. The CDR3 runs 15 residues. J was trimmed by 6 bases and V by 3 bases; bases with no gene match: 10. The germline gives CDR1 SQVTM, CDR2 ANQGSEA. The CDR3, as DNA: TGCAGCGTTGAGAGTAAAGCGGGAGATCTCAATGAGCAGTTCTTC. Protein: CSVESKAGDLNEQFF.

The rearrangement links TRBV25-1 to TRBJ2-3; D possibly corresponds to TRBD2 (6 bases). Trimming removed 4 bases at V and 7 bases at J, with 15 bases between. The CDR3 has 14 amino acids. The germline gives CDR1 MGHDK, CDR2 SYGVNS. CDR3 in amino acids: CASSGWGDHNTQYF. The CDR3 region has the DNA TGTGCCAGCAGTGGCTGGGGGGACCACAATACGCAGTATTTT.

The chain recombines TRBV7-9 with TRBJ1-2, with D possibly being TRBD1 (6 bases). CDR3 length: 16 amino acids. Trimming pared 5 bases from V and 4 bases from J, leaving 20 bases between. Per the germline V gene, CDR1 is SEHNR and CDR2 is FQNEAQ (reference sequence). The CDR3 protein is CASSRGWGQAVYGYTF. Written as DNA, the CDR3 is TGTGCCAGCAGCCGGGGTTGGGGGCAGGCCGTCTATGGCTACACCTTC.

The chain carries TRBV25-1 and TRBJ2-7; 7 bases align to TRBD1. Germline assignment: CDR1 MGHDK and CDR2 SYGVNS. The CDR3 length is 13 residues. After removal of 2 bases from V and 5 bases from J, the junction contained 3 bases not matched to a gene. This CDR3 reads CASSERTGHEQYF. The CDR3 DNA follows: TGTGCCAGCAGTGAAAGGACAGGCCACGAGCAGTACTTC.

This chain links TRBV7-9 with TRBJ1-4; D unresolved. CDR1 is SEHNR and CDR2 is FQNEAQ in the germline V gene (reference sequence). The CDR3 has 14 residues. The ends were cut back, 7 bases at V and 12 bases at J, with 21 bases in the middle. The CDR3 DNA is TGTGCCAGCAATCACGGGAAGAAACGGCAACAACTGTTTTTT. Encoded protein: CASNHGKKRQQLFF.

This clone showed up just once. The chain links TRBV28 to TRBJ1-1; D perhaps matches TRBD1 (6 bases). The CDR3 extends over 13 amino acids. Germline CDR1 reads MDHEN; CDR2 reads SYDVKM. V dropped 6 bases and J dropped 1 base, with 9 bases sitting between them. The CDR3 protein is CASSPGQNTEAFF. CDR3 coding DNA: TGTGCCAGCAGCCCGGGACAGAACACTGAAGCTTTCTTT.

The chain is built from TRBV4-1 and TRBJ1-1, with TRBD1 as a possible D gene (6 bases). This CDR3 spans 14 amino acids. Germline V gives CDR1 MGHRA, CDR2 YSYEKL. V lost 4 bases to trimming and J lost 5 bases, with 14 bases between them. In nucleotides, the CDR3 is TGCGCCAGCAGCCGTCCGCGGGGGCTGACTGAAGCTTTCTTT. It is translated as CASSRPRGLTEAFF.

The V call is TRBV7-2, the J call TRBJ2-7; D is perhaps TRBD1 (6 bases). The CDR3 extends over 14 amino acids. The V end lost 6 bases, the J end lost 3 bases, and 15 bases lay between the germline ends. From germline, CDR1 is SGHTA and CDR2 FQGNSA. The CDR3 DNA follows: TGTGCCAGCAGTTCAAAGGGACACTTCTACGAGCAGTACTTC. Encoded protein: CASSSKGHFYEQYF.

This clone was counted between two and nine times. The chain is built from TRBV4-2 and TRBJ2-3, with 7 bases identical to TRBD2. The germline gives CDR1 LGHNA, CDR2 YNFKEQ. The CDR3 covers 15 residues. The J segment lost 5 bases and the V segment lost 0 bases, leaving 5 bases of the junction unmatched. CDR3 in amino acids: CASSQERRELDTQYF. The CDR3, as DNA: TGTGCCAGCAGCCAAGAGCGGCGGGAGCTAGATACGCAGTATTTT.

CDR3 sequence reads: CASSSGLFNEQFF. The CDR3 nucleotides are TGCGCCAGCAGCTCGGGACTTTTCAATGAGCAGTTCTTC. The V and J genes are TRBV5-1 and TRBJ2-1; weak D call: TRBD2 (6 bases). The CDR3 has 13 amino acids. V lost 3 bases and J 6 bases, leaving 10 bases between the germline ends. The V gene's germline CDR1 is SGHRS and CDR2 YFSETQ.

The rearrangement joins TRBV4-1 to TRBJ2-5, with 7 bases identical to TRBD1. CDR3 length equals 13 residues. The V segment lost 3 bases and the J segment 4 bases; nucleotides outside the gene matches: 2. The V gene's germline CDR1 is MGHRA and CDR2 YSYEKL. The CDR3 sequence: CASSQAGGETQYF. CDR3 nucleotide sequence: TGCGCCAGCAGCCAGGCAGGGGGAGAGACCCAGTACTTC.

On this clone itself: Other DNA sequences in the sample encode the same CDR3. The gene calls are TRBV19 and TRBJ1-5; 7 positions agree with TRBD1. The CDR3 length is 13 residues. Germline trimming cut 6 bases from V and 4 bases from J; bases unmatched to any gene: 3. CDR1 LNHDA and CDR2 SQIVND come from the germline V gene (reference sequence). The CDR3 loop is CASSTGVNQPQHF. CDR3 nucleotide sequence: TGTGCCAGTAGCACAGGGGTTAATCAGCCCCAGCATTTT.